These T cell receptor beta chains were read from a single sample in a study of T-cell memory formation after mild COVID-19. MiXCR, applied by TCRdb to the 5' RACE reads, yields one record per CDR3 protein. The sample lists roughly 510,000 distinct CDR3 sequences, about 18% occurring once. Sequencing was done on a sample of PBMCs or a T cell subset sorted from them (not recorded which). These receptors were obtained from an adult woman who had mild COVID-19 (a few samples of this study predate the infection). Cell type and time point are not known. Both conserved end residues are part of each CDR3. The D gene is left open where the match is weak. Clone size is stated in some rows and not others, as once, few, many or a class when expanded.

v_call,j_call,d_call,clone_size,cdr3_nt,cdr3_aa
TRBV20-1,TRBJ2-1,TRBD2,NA,TGCAGTGCTAGCGGGACTAGCGGGGGGGCGAGCTCCTACAATGAGCAGTTCTTC,CSASGTSGGASSYNEQFF
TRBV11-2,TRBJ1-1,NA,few,TGTGCCAGCAGCTTAGTATCCAGTTTGAACACTGAAGCTTTCTTT,CASSLVSSLNTEAFF
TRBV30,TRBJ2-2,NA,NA,TGTGCCTGGAGTCAGGACCCGAACACCGGGGAGCTGTTTTTT,CAWSQDPNTGELFF
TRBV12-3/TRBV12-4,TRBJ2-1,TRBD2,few,TGTGCCAGCAGTGGGACTAGGATGGGCGGTGAGCAGTTCTTC,CASSGTRMGGEQFF
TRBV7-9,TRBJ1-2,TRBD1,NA,TGTGCCAGCAGCTTCAGGACAGGGAACTATGGCTACACCTTC,CASSFRTGNYGYTF
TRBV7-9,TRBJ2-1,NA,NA,TGTGCCAGCAGCTTAGACAGGTGGGGGCACAATGAGCAGTTCTTC,CASSLDRWGHNEQFF
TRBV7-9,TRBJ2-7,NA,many,TGTGCCAGCAGCTACTCATGGGACGGGGGAGCCGAGCAGTACTTC,CASSYSWDGGAEQYF
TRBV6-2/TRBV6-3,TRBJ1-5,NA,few,TGTGCCAGCAGTTACGAGGTCAGACTAGATCAGCCCCAGCATTTT,CASSYEVRLDQPQHF
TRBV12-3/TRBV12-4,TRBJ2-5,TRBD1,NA,TGTGCCAGCAGTTGGGACAGAAGAGGAGAGACCCAGTACTTC,CASSWDRRGETQYF
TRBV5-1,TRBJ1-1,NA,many,TGCGCCAGCAGCTTGGTGGAGGGGATGAACACTGAAGCTTTCTTT,CASSLVEGMNTEAFF
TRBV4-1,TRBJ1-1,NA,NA,TGCGCCAGCAGCCAGAGGCTGGGCGACACTGAAGCTTTCTTT,CASSQRLGDTEAFF
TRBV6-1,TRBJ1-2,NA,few,TGTGCCAGCAGTGCAACCGGCCAAAACAGGAACTATGGCTACACCTTC,CASSATGQNRNYGYTF
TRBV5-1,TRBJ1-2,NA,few,TGCGCCAGCAGCTTGGAAACGGGTGGCTACACCTTC,CASSLETGGYTF
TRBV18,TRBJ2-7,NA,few,TGTGCCAGCTCACCAGGAACAGGGCAGGTTGACGAGCAGTACTTC,CASSPGTGQVDEQYF
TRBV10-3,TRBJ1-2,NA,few,TGTGCCATCAGCCGCGGACAGACCTGGGAGCAATATGGCTACACCTTC,CAISRGQTWEQYGYTF